The clone carrying this T cell receptor beta chain has just a few counts. Antigen unknown. Patients with stable or active relapsing-remitting disease, all of them treatment-naive, made up the multiple sclerosis controls. The data derive from a study of CD8 T cells in Susac syndrome. Random hexamers primed reverse transcription of 0.5 to 1 ug RNA. Amplification of the TCR beta CDR3 was carried out by immunoSEQ multiplex PCR, which spanned a total of 54 Vbeta and 13 Jbeta segments. From the immunoSEQ multiplex PCR reads, TCRdb called clonotypes with MiXCR, one entry per CDR3 protein. The table shows roughly 120,000 distinct CDR3 sequences, with 85% to 95% occurring only once. V was shortened by 4 bases and J by 7 bases, with 8 bases between the two germline ends. CDR1 and CDR2 (germline): KGHSH, LQKENI. This CDR3 is built from 12 residues. Study results and limitations: The authors acknowledged that the study's TCR sequencing and HLA analysis involved relatively few individuals.

The chain has TRBV18 and TRBJ2-1; D gene uncertain. The sequence was collected from a human donor with multiple sclerosis. The sequencing input was CD8+ T cells from PBMCs. CDR3 DNA sequence: TGTGCCAGCTCACTAGACAAGAATGAGCAGTTCTTC. Its protein product is CASSLDKNEQFF. Full variable domain (remainder filled in from reference TRBV18 and TRBJ2-1): NAGVMQNPRHLVRRRGQEARLRCSPMKGHSHVYWYRQLPEEGLKFMVYLQKENIIDESGMPKERFSAEFPKEGPSILRIQQVVRGDSAAYFCASSLDKNEQFFGPGTRLTVL.